This T cell receptor beta chain is drawn from a study of tumor-infiltrating lymphocytes in primary liver carcinoma. At the level of the study: Ages ranged from 30 to 69, with HCC or mixed HCC-cholangiocarcinoma. Every sample contained roughly 3.65 to 7.5 million productive TCRbeta reads, and these numbers were similar from one tissue type to another.

The template, roughly 550 ng total RNA, yielded TCR beta cDNA made with a constant-region primer. The TCR beta library was amplified through three nested multiplex PCR rounds in a modified ARM-PCR procedure. Investigators reported that the first two PCR rounds, at 10 cycles each, used TRBV1-TRBV30 forward primers with a C-beta reverse primer. TCRdb independently ran MiXCR on the multiplex PCR reads; one entry per CDR3 protein. The data contain 120,000 or so distinct CDR3 sequences, 60% to 70% of them seen just once; the ten biggest clones take up around 8.5%. The CDR3 is made up of 18 amino acids. With V trimmed by 4 bases and J by 4 bases, 16 bases remained unmatched. In germline, CDR1 is MGHRA, CDR2 YSYEKL. Taking about 20-31 mg of unsorted bulk tissue, the authors co-extracted RNA and DNA. For this clonotype: It may be a read error: a sequence one base away is much more abundant.

The chain uses TRBV4-1 and TRBJ2-1, with 7 bases fitting TRBD2. This TCR came from an older woman with primary liver carcinoma and hepatitis B virus infection. The source material was liver tumor tissue from sampling region 1. Subset indicated: tumor region T1, superior pole. The CDR3 loop reads CASSPDPTSRGVYNEQFF. CDR3 coding DNA: TGCGCCAGCAGCCCCGACCCAACTAGCCGGGGGGTTTACAATGAGCAGTTCTTC.